This T cell receptor beta chain was identified during a study of STAT3 mutations in large granular lymphocyte leukemia. The study's findings and limits: In T-cell large granular lymphocyte leukemia, about half of patients showed multiple immunodominant subclonotypes.

Germline V CDR1 and CDR2: SNHLY, FYNNEI. The CDR3 is 15 amino acids. V lost 7 bases and J lost 4, with 14 bases in between. This clone was seen only once. Its antigen remains unknown. Approximately 40,000 productive templates were obtained per sample on average. Sequenced by immunoSEQ multiplex PCR; TCRdb stores in-frame clones only, minus some. Of approximately 25,000 clones detected, 94% appear once; the ten largest clones hold more than 6%. The specimen sequenced was peripheral blood mononuclear cells. The sequence was obtained from a man between 35 and 55 years old with T-cell large granular lymphocyte leukemia. Some clones in this sample may be carry-over from other donors' samples. The chain joins TRBV2 to TRBJ1-6; D uncertain. The CDR3 here is CASKKDGSYNSPLHF. CDR3 in DNA: TGTGCCAGCAAAAAGGACGGATCATATAATTCACCCCTCCACTTT.